This T cell receptor (beta chain) originates from a study of CD8+CD57+ T cells in acquired aplastic anemia. The use of genomic DNA as template underpinned the TCR beta VDJ and CDR3 profiling. TCRdb recomputed calls from the reads with MiXCR, one row per CDR3 protein. The table shows 200,000 to 300,000 distinct CDR3 sequences, with 65% to 90% occurring only once. Per the germline V gene, CDR1 is SGHVT and CDR2 is SQSDAQ. The length of the CDR3 is 15 residues. The ends were cut back, 6 bases at V and 16 bases at J, with 28 bases in the middle. Sequencing involved patients with CD8+CD57+ cell expansion previously shown by flow cytometry.

This rearrangement joins TRBV7-4 to TRBJ2-1; D perhaps matches TRBD2 (6 bases). This clonotype was obtained from a human donor with aplastic anemia. Sequencing was done on a sample of sorted CD4+, CD8+, or CD8+CD57+ T cells (not recorded which) from PBMCs. The CDR3 here is CASRFTREDYEQYFF. In nucleotides, the CDR3 is TGTGCCAGCAGGTTCACAAGGGAGGACTACGAGCAGTACTTCTTC.